This T cell receptor beta chain came from a study of T cell repertoires in cytomegalovirus infection. For the study at large: Public signatures in TCR beta pointed to CMV infection and matching HLA type.

TCRdb used MiXCR to reprocess the reads, holding one entry per CDR3 protein. The repertoire holds approximately 130,000 distinct CDR3 sequences, with roughly 9% as singletons. This clonotype was recorded at least ten times. Trimming took off 1 base at V and 3 bases at J, with 16 bases between the two ends. Germline CDR1 and CDR2: LNHNV and YYDKDF (reference sequence). This CDR3 contains 16 residues. Sequencing used PBMCs. The V call is TRBV15, the J call TRBJ2-7; TRBD2 might be the D (6 bases). The receptor's source is a human donor in good health (CMV status not recorded). Some clones in this sample may be carry-over from other donors' samples. The CDR3 spells CATSRGLSVGGYEQYF. The CDR3 bases are TGTGCCACCAGCAGAGGGTTGTCGGTGGGGGGCTACGAGCAGTACTTC.